This TCR beta chain is drawn from a study of blood T cell repertoires in COVID-19. At the level of the study: Spain, Italy and the United States supplied samples that represented acute and convalescent COVID-19. PBMCs, B-cell-depleted T cells, or T cells were the source of the cDNA or gDNA that made up the material.

This CDR3 contains 16 residues. Germline CDR1 and CDR2: LNHDA and SQIVND (reference sequence). Unmatched junction bases numbered 12, after V lost 5 bases and J lost 6 bases. Per the original methods: For nucleated cells, counts were estimated from reference gene primer amplification. The method was immunoSEQ multiplex PCR; TCRdb's version includes in-frame clones alone and lacks a portion of them. V and J calls plus clone size are reproduced from that table; the DNA served to infer D and trimming. This table has a few hundred thousand clones, 75% to 90% appearing once. This receptor was taken from a young woman with acute or convalescent COVID-19. Sequenced: peripheral blood. The chain has TRBV19 and TRBJ2-3, with 9 nucleotides matching TRBD1. The CDR3 reads CASSPAGTGLFDTQYF. DNA of the CDR3: TGTGCCAGTAGTCCGGCCGGGACAGGGTTGTTTGATACGCAGTATTTT.